The next 2 T cell receptor beta chains were all read from a single sample in a study of cytomegalovirus exposure and HLA in healthy donors. Some clones are missing from TCRdb's copy, which holds only in-frame ones; the method was immunoSEQ multiplex PCR. Among fewer than 200,000 clones listed, 85% were seen once. Sequencing used PBMCs. Source of these receptors: a man aged 18 to 29 in good health and CMV-seropositive.

The V and J genes are TRBV6-6 and TRBJ1-2; TRBD1 matches at 7 bases. V lost 11 bases to trimming and J lost 0 bases; unmatched junction nucleotides: 12. CDR1 is MNHNY and CDR2 is SVGAGI in the germline V gene (reference sequence). This CDR3 is 15 amino acids long. Written as DNA, the CDR3 is TGTGCCCGTAAGGACAGGCTTAGGACTAACTATGGCTACACCTTC. Translating it yields CARKDRLRTNYGYTF.

This chain joins TRBV5-4 and TRBJ1-2; D is uncertain. The germline V gene encodes CDR1 SGHNT and CDR2 YYREEE (reference sequence). Trimming stripped 0 bases from V and 4 bases from J, with 10 bases between. CDR3 size: 14 residues. Here the CDR3 DNA reads TGTGCCAGCAGCTTGGACAGATCCTTCTATGGCTACACCTTC. It specifies CASSLDRSFYGYTF.